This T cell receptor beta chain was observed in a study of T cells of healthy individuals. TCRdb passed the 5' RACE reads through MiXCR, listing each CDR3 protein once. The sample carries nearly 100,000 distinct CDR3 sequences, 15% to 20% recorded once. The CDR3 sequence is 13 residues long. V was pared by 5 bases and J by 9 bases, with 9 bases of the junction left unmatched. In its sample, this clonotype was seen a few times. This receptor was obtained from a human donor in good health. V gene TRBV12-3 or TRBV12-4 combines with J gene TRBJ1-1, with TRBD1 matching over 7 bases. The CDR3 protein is CASSASTGDKAFF. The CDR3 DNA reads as TGTGCCAGCAGTGCGTCCACAGGGGATAAAGCTTTCTTT.